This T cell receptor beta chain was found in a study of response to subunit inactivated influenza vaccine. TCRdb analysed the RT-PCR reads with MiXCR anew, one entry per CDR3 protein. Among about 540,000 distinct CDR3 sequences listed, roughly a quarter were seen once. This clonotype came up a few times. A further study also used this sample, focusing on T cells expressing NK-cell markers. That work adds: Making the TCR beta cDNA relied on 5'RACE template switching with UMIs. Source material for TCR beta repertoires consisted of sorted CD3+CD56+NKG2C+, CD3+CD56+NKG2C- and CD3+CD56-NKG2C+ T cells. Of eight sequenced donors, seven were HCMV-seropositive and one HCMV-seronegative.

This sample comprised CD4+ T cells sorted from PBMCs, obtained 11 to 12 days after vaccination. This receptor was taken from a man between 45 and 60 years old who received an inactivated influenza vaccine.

The CDR3 loop is CASSKDRVTDTQYF. In DNA form, the CDR3 reads TGTGCCAGCAGTAAGGACAGGGTCACAGATACGCAGTATTTT. The chain uses TRBV12-3 or TRBV12-4 and TRBJ2-3, with 8 bases that match TRBD1. Unmatched junction bases numbered 3, after V lost 5 bases and J lost 2 bases. The CDR3 loop spans 14 amino acids.